The sequence of this T cell receptor (beta chain) was determined in a study of T-cell reconstitution after alpha-beta-depleted transplantation in children. V lost 1 base, J lost 3 bases, and 11 bases stayed unmatched. Germline CDR1 is DFQATT and CDR2 is SNEGSKA (reference sequence). The length of the CDR3 is 17 residues. Study-wide results and caveats: Expanded graft clones numbering several hundred reportedly gave rise to alpha-beta T cells about two months after transplant.

In its sample, this clonotype was seen a few times. No antigen is known for it. Preparation of the TCRbeta library used unique molecular identifiers. One entry per CDR3 protein results from TCRdb running MiXCR on the PCR reads. The data hold 300,000 or so distinct CDR3 sequences, with approximately 20% observed a single time. The chain recombines TRBV20-1 with TRBJ2-1, with 8 nucleotides matching TRBD2. The sample in question was PBMCs, mostly from graft donor cells, obtained 180 days after TCRalphabeta/CD19-depleted stem cell transplant. This clonotype was sampled from a male patient aged 10-17 years who had a stem cell transplant for acute lymphoblastic leukemia, so the T cells may come from the graft donor. The CDR3 region has the DNA TGCAGTGCTAGAGGCCTGCCCCCGGGGACTAGCTACAATGAGCAGTTCTTC. Its protein is CSARGLPPGTSYNEQFF.